The 30 T cell receptor beta chains below come from one sample, sequenced in a study of blood T cells in healthy people across ages. Then a second PCR, running about 7 to 11 cycles, was carried out with a sample-barcoded 5' primer and a J-beta primer mix. TCRdb passed the 5' RACE reads through MiXCR, listing each CDR3 protein once. The sample shows roughly 1.5 million distinct CDR3 sequences, approximately 42% of them seen only once. The source material was blood. These receptors were obtained from a woman younger than 30 in good health.

The chain is built from TRBV5-1 and TRBJ2-2, with a weak D call TRBD2 (5 bases). The CDR3 runs 14 residues. Germline CDR1 reads SGHRS; CDR2 reads YFSETQ. V dropped 7 bases and J dropped 7 bases, with 17 bases sitting between them. As DNA, the CDR3 is TGCGCCAGCGCCTTGGGAGCTCCCAGCGGGGAGCTGTTTTTT. This gives the protein CASALGAPSGELFF.

The rearrangement uses TRBV6-1 and TRBJ2-3; 13 bases fit TRBD2. Trimming cost V 6 bases and J 1 base; bases outside gene matches: 10. The CDR3 loop spans 18 amino acids. Germline V gene lookup returns CDR1 MNHNS and CDR2 SASEGT. In nucleotides, the CDR3 is TGTGCCAGCAGGAAACTAGCGGGAGGGCCACTCGGCACAGATACGCAGTATTTT. It is translated as CASRKLAGGPLGTDTQYF.

The sample holds one count of this clonotype. The chain combines TRBV5-6 with TRBJ2-7; the D gene is possibly TRBD2 (6 bases). Deletions cut 3 bases from V and 3 bases from J, with 16 bases between. CDR3 length: 15 amino acids. In germline, CDR1 is SGHDT, CDR2 YYEEEE. CDR3 protein: CASSSLRAGIYEQYF. CDR3 bases: TGTGCCAGCAGCTCCCTTCGGGCGGGAATCTACGAGCAGTACTTC.

V and J are TRBV14 and TRBJ2-4; possible D gene TRBD1, 6 bases. The last part of the DNA fits TRBJ2-5 better; the J call may be wrong. The CDR3 has 16 amino acids. The V gene's germline CDR1 is SGHDN and CDR2 FVKESK. The CDR3 loop reads CASSQEYRAWGETQYF. In DNA form, the CDR3 reads TGTGCCAGCAGCCAAGAGTACAGGGCGTGGGGAGAGACCCAGTACTTC.

This clonotype appeared many times. The genes are TRBV11-2 and TRBJ2-1, with a tentative D call TRBD1 (5 bases). The CDR3 extends over 13 amino acids. Trimming took off 2 bases at V and 8 bases at J, with 10 bases between the two ends. Germline V CDR1 and CDR2: SGHAT, FQNNGV. CDR3 coding DNA: TGTGCCAGCAGCTTAAGGCAGGGATATGAGCAGTTCTTC. This gives the protein CASSLRQGYEQFF.

V and J are TRBV7-2 and TRBJ1-2, with D possibly being TRBD1 (6 bases). In germline, CDR1 is SGHTA, CDR2 FQGNSA. The CDR3 sequence is 15 residues long. V shed 1 base and J shed 5 bases, with 14 bases lying between them. The CDR3 is CASSLVQGTGYGYTF. The CDR3 bases are TGTGCCAGCAGCTTAGTACAGGGAACCGGGTATGGCTACACCTTC.

A single count supports this clonotype. The gene calls are TRBV20-1 and TRBJ1-1, with TRBD1 matching over 7 bases. CDR1 DFQATT and CDR2 SNEGSKA come from the germline V gene (reference sequence). V shed 4 bases and J 11 bases; nucleotides not matched to a gene: 7. The CDR3 extends over 11 amino acids. CDR3 region: CSAKEGARAFF. DNA of the CDR3: TGCAGTGCTAAGGAGGGGGCGAGGGCTTTCTTT.

Concerning this clonotype itself: One end of the junction is discordant with germline, which a read error may explain. The J gene is TRBJ2-4, the V gene TRBV4-1; the match to TRBD2 covers 8 bases. The DNA end favors TRBJ2-7, so the J call may be wrong. Germline assignment: CDR1 MGHRA and CDR2 YSYEKL. The CDR3 totals 15 residues. The CDR3 nucleotides read TGCGCTAGCAGCCAAAGCGGGGGAAACTCCTACGAGCAGTACTTC. Residues: CASSQSGGNSYEQYF.

This clonotype has a handful of counts. The chain has TRBV5-1 and TRBJ2-5, with 7 bases identical to TRBD2. CDR3 size: 15 residues. The germline gives CDR1 SGHRS, CDR2 YFSETQ. V shed 3 bases and J 3 bases; nucleotides not matched to a gene: 8. The CDR3 here is CASSYLGAGEETQYF. CDR3 bases: TGCGCCAGCAGCTACCTTGGTGCGGGAGAAGAGACCCAGTACTTC.

This rearrangement joins TRBV28 to TRBJ2-7, with 7 bases identical to TRBD1. Unmatched junction bases numbered 6, after V lost 2 bases and J lost 2 bases. Per germline, CDR1 MDHEN and CDR2 SYDVKM. CDR3 length equals 15 residues. This chain's CDR3 is CASSLGDRATYEQYF. CDR3 DNA: TGTGCCAGCAGTTTAGGCGACAGGGCAACCTACGAGCAGTACTTC.

The rearrangement links TRBV28 to TRBJ2-7; 8 positions agree with TRBD2. This CDR3 is built from 17 residues. The V segment lost 5 bases and the J segment 7 bases; nucleotides outside the gene matches: 19. The germline V gene has CDR1 MDHEN and CDR2 SYDVKM. The CDR3 DNA sequence: TGTGCCAGCAGTCAAACGAAGAGCGGGAGATCCTACAATGAGCAGTACTTC. This codes for CASSQTKSGRSYNEQYF.

This clonotype has a handful of counts. The rearrangement uses TRBV5-1 and TRBJ2-7; no definite D call. V lost 0 bases and J 3 bases, leaving 7 bases between the germline ends. Germline loops: CDR1 SGHRS, CDR2 YFSETQ. The CDR3 has 13 amino acids. The CDR3 spells CASSLVDHYEQYF. Written as DNA, the CDR3 is TGCGCCAGCAGCTTGGTTGATCACTACGAGCAGTACTTC.

The table lists this clonotype with a few counts. This rearrangement joins TRBV29-1 to TRBJ1-1; D may be TRBD1 (6 bases). Germline values: CDR1 SQVTM, CDR2 ANQGSEA. The CDR3 runs 17 residues. V gave up 6 bases and J gave up 1 base, with 24 bases separating them. This CDR3 reads CSVSRMSRGDGNTEAFF. The CDR3 DNA reads TGCAGCGTCAGCCGCATGAGCAGGGGCGACGGGAACACTGAAGCTTTCTTT.

CDR3 sequence reads: CAISENRDTASYEQYF. The DNA for the CDR3 is TGTGCCATCAGTGAAAACCGGGACACCGCCTCCTACGAGCAGTACTTC. The rearrangement links TRBV10-3 to TRBJ2-7, with a possible D match to TRBD1 (6 bases). Germline-derived CDR1 and CDR2 are ENHRY and SYGVKD. This CDR3 is built from 16 residues. Between the trimmed V and J ends, which lost 3 bases and 0 bases, there was a span of 15 bases.

The table lists this clonotype with a few counts. V is TRBV27 and J is TRBJ2-1; 10 bases align to TRBD1. The CDR3 sequence is 13 residues long. Germline assignment: CDR1 MNHEY and CDR2 SMNVEV (reference sequence). V trimming: 2 bases; J trimming: 14 bases; junction bases outside the gene matches: 6. Written as DNA, the CDR3 is TGTGCCAGCAGTTTAGAGGGGACAGGGGCCGAGTTCTTC. This sequence encodes CASSLEGTGAEFF.

A few counts support this clonotype. V is TRBV2 and J is TRBJ2-1; 8 positions agree with TRBD2. Germline V lookup: CDR1 SNHLY, CDR2 FYNNEI. The CDR3 spans 13 residues. The V gene end was trimmed by 6 bases and the J gene end by 9 bases; junction bases not matched to a gene: 7. CDR3 region: CASSAGGASEQFF. The CDR3 nucleotides read TGTGCCAGCAGCGCCGGGGGGGCTTCTGAGCAGTTCTTC. The whole variable domain, remainder taken from reference TRBV2 and TRBJ2-1, is EPEVTQTPSHQVTQMGQEVILRCVPISNHLYFYWYRQILGQKVEFLVSFYNNEISEKSEIFDDQFSVERPDGSNFTLKIRSTKLEDSAMYFCASSAGGASEQFFGPGTRLTVL.

This chain links TRBV27 with TRBJ2-4; 7 nucleotides agree with TRBD1. The better agreement between TRBJ2-7 and the DNA end casts doubt on the J call. The CDR3 sequence is 15 residues long. CDR1 is MNHEY, CDR2 SMNVEV, per germline (reference sequence). The CDR3, as DNA: TGTGCCAGCAGTCCGTGGGACAGAATAAACTACGAGCAGTACTTC. Translated, it gives CASSPWDRINYEQYF.

Turning to this clonotype: At one end, the junction sequence differs from germline, possibly due to a read error. The J gene is TRBJ1-1, the V gene TRBV5-1; D remains ambiguous. This CDR3 region has 14 residues. The germline gives CDR1 SGHRS, CDR2 YFSETQ. The chain's CDR3 is CASSLEARATVAFF. In DNA, the CDR3 is TGCGCCAGCAGCTTGGAGGCGAGGGCCACTGTAGCTTTCTTT.

This chain links TRBV4-3 with TRBJ1-2; the D is unclear. This CDR3 has 13 residues. Germline CDR1 is LGHNA and CDR2 is YSLEER. With 0 bases removed from V and 8 bases from J, the gap between germline ends came to 10 bases. The CDR3: CASSQDTQKGYTF. The CDR3 region has the DNA TGCGCCAGCAGCCAAGATACCCAGAAAGGCTACACCTTC.

The rearrangement joins TRBV5-1 to TRBJ1-2, with a weak D call TRBD1 (5 bases). Trimming removed 1 base from V and 10 bases from J, with 17 bases in between. In germline, CDR1 is SGHRS, CDR2 YFSETQ. There are 14 residues in the CDR3. The CDR3 DNA follows: TGCGCCAGCAGCTTGCTACAGGATAGCGGTCCCTACACCTTC. This sequence encodes CASSLLQDSGPYTF. Looking up the rest from reference TRBV5-1 and TRBJ1-2 gives the full variable domain: KAGVTQTPRYLIKTRGQQVTLSCSPISGHRSVSWYQQTPGQGLQFLFEYFSETQRNKGNFPGRFSGRQFSNSRSEMNVSTLELGDSALYLCASSLLQDSGPYTFGSGTRLTVV.

This clonotype was counted many times. The V and J genes are TRBV4-3 and TRBJ2-3, with D possibly TRBD2 on 6 matching bases. Looked up from germline, CDR1 is LGHNA and CDR2 is YSLEER. The CDR3 has 19 residues. With 0 bases removed from V and 1 base from J, the gap between germline ends came to 20 bases. The CDR3 loop reads CASSQDRAGLALRTDTQYF. For the CDR3, the DNA is TGCGCCAGCAGCCAAGACCGCGCGGGGCTAGCGTTGCGCACAGATACGCAGTATTTT.

The chain joins TRBV25-1 to TRBJ1-2; 8 nucleotides align to TRBD1. This CDR3 comprises 15 residues. The ends lost 5 bases at V and 5 bases at J; junction bases unmatched: 10. The germline V gene has CDR1 MGHDK and CDR2 SYGVNS. CDR3 sequence: CASSSWTGTIYGYTF. Here the CDR3 DNA reads TGTGCCAGCAGTTCCTGGACAGGGACGATATATGGCTACACCTTC.

This sequence joins TRBV30 and TRBJ1-2, with 10 bases aligning to TRBD1. The germline CDR1 and CDR2 sequences are GTSNPN and SVGIG (reference sequence). This CDR3 contains 13 residues. J gave up 4 bases and V 8 bases, and 7 bases lay outside the gene matches. CDR3 residues: CAGRDRGFYGYTF. The CDR3, as DNA: TGTGCCGGAAGGGACAGGGGATTCTATGGCTACACCTTC.

The chain carries TRBV7-9 and TRBJ1-4, with D possibly being TRBD1 (6 bases). This CDR3 contains 14 residues. The germline V gene encodes CDR1 SEHNR and CDR2 FQNEAQ (reference sequence). Trimming took off 5 bases at V and 8 bases at J, with 15 bases between the two ends. CDR3 in amino acids: CASSRTGWREKLFF. DNA for the CDR3: TGTGCCAGCAGCCGTACAGGGTGGAGGGAAAAACTGTTTTTT.

The V gene is TRBV20-1, the J gene TRBJ1-5; D remains unclear. With 3 bases removed from V and 6 bases from J, the gap between germline ends came to 9 bases. Germline loops: CDR1 DFQATT, CDR2 SNEGSKA (reference sequence). The CDR3 spans 12 residues. CDR3 in DNA: TGCAGTGCTAGCGATGGGGTTCAGCCCCAGCATTTT. This encodes CSASDGVQPQHF.

V is TRBV5-1 and J is TRBJ2-2, with 7 nucleotides matching TRBD1. Germline CDR1 SGHRS, CDR2 YFSETQ. CDR3 size: 16 residues. Germline trimming cut 5 bases from V and 4 bases from J; bases unmatched to any gene: 11. The CDR3 region has the DNA TGCGCCAGCAGTGTACATGAGGGGGCGAGCACCGGGGAGCTGTTTTTT. Translation: CASSVHEGASTGELFF.

This clonotype came up a few times. This chain links TRBV7-6 with TRBJ2-1; no reliable D call. The CDR3 is made up of 14 amino acids. Germline values: CDR1 SGHVS, CDR2 FNYEAQ. The V and J ends lost 3 bases and 6 bases respectively, with 12 bases between them. CDR3 coding DNA: TGTGCCAGCAGCTTCACTCCGGCCGGCAATGAGCAGTTCTTC. Its protein is CASSFTPAGNEQFF.

This clonotype was seen a few times. This chain connects TRBV20-1 to TRBJ1-5; D is uncertain. The V end was cut by 2 bases, the J end by 2 bases, with 10 bases between. From germline, CDR1 is DFQATT and CDR2 SNEGSKA (reference sequence). The CDR3 has 14 residues. The CDR3 bases are TGCAGTGCTAGAATGGGTTTTGGCAATCAGCCCCAGCATTTT. This encodes CSARMGFGNQPQHF.

The chain is built from TRBV11-3 and TRBJ1-1, with D possibly matching TRBD1 (5 bases). Germline CDR1 is SGHNT and CDR2 is YENEEA. The CDR3 loop spans 16 amino acids. V gave up 4 bases and J gave up 0 bases, with 15 bases separating them. The CDR3 spells CASSWSGLNMNTEAFF. The CDR3 DNA sequence: TGTGCCAGCAGCTGGTCGGGGCTTAACATGAACACTGAAGCTTTCTTT.

The chain couples TRBV10-3 to TRBJ2-1; D not certain. The length of the CDR3 is 15 residues. With 3 bases removed from V and 10 bases from J, the gap between germline ends came to 19 bases. CDR1 ENHRY and CDR2 SYGVKD come from the germline V gene. The CDR3 spells CAISELWTSTYEQFF. Written as DNA, the CDR3 is TGTGCCATCAGTGAACTCTGGACCTCCACCTACGAGCAGTTCTTC.